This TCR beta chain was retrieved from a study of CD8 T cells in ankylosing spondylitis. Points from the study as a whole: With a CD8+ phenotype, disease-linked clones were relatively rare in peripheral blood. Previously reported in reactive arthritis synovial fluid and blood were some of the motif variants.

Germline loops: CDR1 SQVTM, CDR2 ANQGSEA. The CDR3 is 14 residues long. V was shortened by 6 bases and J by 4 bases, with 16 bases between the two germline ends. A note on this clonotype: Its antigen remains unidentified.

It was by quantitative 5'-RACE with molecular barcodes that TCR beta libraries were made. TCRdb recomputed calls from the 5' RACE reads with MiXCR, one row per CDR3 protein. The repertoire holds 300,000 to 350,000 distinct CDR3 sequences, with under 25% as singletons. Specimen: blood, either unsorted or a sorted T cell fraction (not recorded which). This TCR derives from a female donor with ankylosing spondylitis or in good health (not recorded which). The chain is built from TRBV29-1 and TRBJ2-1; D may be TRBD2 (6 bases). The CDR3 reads CSVTGRDQYNEQFF. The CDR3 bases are TGCAGCGTCACCGGGCGGGATCAATACAATGAGCAGTTCTTC.